Only a few counts were recorded for the clone carrying this T cell receptor beta chain. Antigen unknown. The record originates from a study of T-cell memory formation after mild COVID-19. The overall study: Across donors, TCR clusters were largely donor specific.

Study results and caveats: Largely, contracting CD4+ clones fell within CM and EM, and contracting CD8+ clones within EMRA. Second-wave clones that peaked on day 37 lacked confirmed SARS-CoV-2 specificity.

Constant-segment primers were used for 5'RACE, and the resulting TCR alpha and TCR beta cDNA libraries carried sample barcodes and UMIs. TCRdb processed the 5' RACE reads anew with MiXCR; each CDR3 protein has one entry. The sample records roughly 340,000 distinct CDR3 sequences, about 20% being singletons. The CDR3 spans 11 residues. The J gene is TRBJ1-6, the V gene TRBV21-1. TRBV21-1 is a documented pseudogene. Source material: PBMCs or a T cell subset sorted from them (not recorded which). This sequence was found in a man aged 18 to 30 who had mild COVID-19 (a few samples of this study predate the infection). Cell type and time point are not known. The CDR3 region is CASSPDSPLHF. CDR3 bases: TGTGCCAGCAGCCCAGATTCACCCCTCCACTTT.